This T cell receptor (beta chain) stems from a study of OX40 agonist ivuxolimab in advanced cancers. Looking at the study overall: Patient treatment consisted of intravenous ivuxolimab administration every 2 weeks at 0.01 to 10 mg/kg.

Study-wide points: Relative to CD4+, CD8+ T cells held more expanded clones on average. With doses of 0.1 to 3.0 mg/kg, CD4+ and CD8+ blood T cells had undergone clonal expansion by week 6.

V was shortened by 2 bases and J by 1 base, with 6 bases between the two germline ends. Germline values: CDR1 SGHRS, CDR2 YFSETQ. The CDR3 consists of 13 residues. Clones were read by immunoSEQ multiplex PCR, and TCRdb kept only the in-frame ones, dropping some. The repertoire holds over 75,000 clones, with roughly 86% as singletons. Of note for this clone: What it recognizes is unknown.

This chain uses TRBV5-1 with TRBJ1-1, with D uncertain. The receptor was derived from an adult with an advanced solid tumor such as melanoma, head and neck, liver or kidney cancer. Sequenced material: CD4+ or CD8+ T cells sorted from blood, taken in a trial of the OX40 agonist ivuxolimab. CDR3 amino acids: CASSFWENTEAFF. CDR3 in DNA: TGCGCCAGCAGCTTTTGGGAGAACACTGAAGCTTTCTTT.